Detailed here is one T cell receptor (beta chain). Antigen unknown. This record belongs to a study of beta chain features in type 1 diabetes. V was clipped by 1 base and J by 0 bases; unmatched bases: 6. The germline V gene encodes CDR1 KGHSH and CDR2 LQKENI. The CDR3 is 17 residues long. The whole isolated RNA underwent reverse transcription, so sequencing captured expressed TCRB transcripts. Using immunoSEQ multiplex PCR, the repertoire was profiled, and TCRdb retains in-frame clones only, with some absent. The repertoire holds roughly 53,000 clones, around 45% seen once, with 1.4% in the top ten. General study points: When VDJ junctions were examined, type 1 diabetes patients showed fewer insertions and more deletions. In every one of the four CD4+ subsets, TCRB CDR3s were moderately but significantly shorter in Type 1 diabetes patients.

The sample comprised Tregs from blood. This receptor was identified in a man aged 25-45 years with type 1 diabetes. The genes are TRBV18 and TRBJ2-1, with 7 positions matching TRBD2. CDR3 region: CASSPRASGSSYNEQFF. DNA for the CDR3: TGTGCCAGCTCACCACGGGCTAGCGGCAGCTCCTACAATGAGCAGTTCTTC. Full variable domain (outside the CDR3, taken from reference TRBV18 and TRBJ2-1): NAGVMQNPRHLVRRRGQEARLRCSPMKGHSHVYWYRQLPEEGLKFMVYLQKENIIDESGMPKERFSAEFPKEGPSILRIQQVVRGDSAAYFCASSPRASGSSYNEQFFGPGTRLTVL.